This TCR beta chain was profiled in a study of CD8+ T cells in alopecia areata. Whole-study context: Patients took tofacitinib for 6 to 18 months, followed by 6 drug-free months.

The treatment denotes: oral pan-JAK inhibitor, 5-10 mg twice daily. Cell sorting was applied to PBMCs, and CD4+ and CD8+ T cells were collected. V gave up 5 bases and J gave up 7 bases, with 17 bases separating them. Germline assignment: CDR1 SGHTA and CDR2 FQGNSA. CDR3 length equals 14 residues. RNA extraction and reverse transcription yielded cDNA as sequencing template. The method was immunoSEQ multiplex PCR; TCRdb's version includes in-frame clones alone and lacks a portion of them. This table has more than 200,000 clones, less than 50% appearing once. Findings and caveats of the study: Especially in alopecia totalis/universalis, lesional scalp showed greater clonality than normal scalp did.

As for this clone: Its antigen remains unknown.

The source material was CD4+ T cells sorted from blood, sampled between weeks 36 and 40, from a patient treated with tofacitinib. The receptor was isolated from a human donor with alopecia areata. The rearrangement links TRBV7-2 to TRBJ1-2; no definite D call. CDR3 DNA: TGTGCCAGCAGCCCTCCCCCGGTAACGGGTGGCTACACCTTC. Translated: CASSPPPVTGGYTF. The whole variable domain, remainder taken from reference TRBV7-2 and TRBJ1-2, is GAGVSQSPSNKVTEKGKDVELRCDPISGHTALYWYRQSLGQGLEFLIYFQGNSAPDKSGLPSDRFSAERTGGSVSTLTIQRTQQEDSAVYLCASSPPPVTGGYTFGSGTRLTVV.